A single sample gave rise to the 18 T cell receptor beta chains below, sequenced in a study of T cells after yellow fever vaccination. MiXCR was run by TCRdb on the 5' RACE reads, yielding one entry per CDR3 protein. Of 300,000 to 350,000 distinct CDR3 sequences in the sample, 3.5% to 4.5% were seen once. This material consisted of PBMCs, taken 5 days after the yellow fever booster vaccination. The receptor source for this set is a man between 18 and 35 years old who received the YFV17D yellow fever vaccine.

This clonotype was seen repeatedly, ten times or more. The gene calls are TRBV6-5 and TRBJ2-3; no clear D. The germline V and J ends were trimmed by 5 bases and 2 bases, with 8 bases remaining between them. The CDR3 sequence is 13 residues long. The germline V gene has CDR1 MNHEY and CDR2 SVGAGI. Here the CDR3 reads CASSIQVTDTQYF. CDR3 sequence (DNA): TGTGCCAGCAGTATTCAGGTCACAGATACGCAGTATTTT.

V gene TRBV12-3 or TRBV12-4 combines with J gene TRBJ2-5; TRBD1 agrees at 7 bases. With 2 bases clipped from V and 5 bases from J, the junction kept 5 bases outside the gene matches. The CDR3 is made up of 14 amino acids. The CDR3 sequence: CASSLRGHFETQYF. Written as DNA, the CDR3 is TGTGCCAGCAGTTTAAGGGGGCACTTCGAGACCCAGTACTTC.

This clonotype occurred a few times. The chain employs TRBV5-8 and TRBJ2-3, with 9 positions matching TRBD2. J gave up 4 bases and V 0 bases, and 15 bases lay outside the gene matches. CDR3 size: 19 residues. The germline V gene encodes CDR1 SGHTS and CDR2 YDEGEE. CDR3 in amino acids: CASSLAPYSGGYRADTQYF. The DNA for the CDR3 is TGTGCCAGCAGCTTGGCTCCATATAGCGGGGGATACCGGGCAGATACGCAGTATTTT.

This clonotype showed up just a few times. The V gene is TRBV27, the J gene TRBJ1-2, with D possibly matching TRBD1 (5 bases). The CDR3 has 15 residues. The V gene lost 5 bases and the J gene lost 4 bases, with 17 bases spanning the gap. CDR1 is MNHEY and CDR2 is SMNVEV in the germline V gene (reference sequence). The chain's CDR3 is CASSGLYNTGYGYTF. CDR3 bases: TGTGCCAGCAGTGGTCTCTACAATACAGGCTATGGCTACACCTTC.

The rearrangement joins TRBV9 to TRBJ1-2, with D uncertain. This CDR3 contains 13 residues. The V end was cut by 7 bases, the J end by 7 bases, with 17 bases between. From germline, CDR1 is SGDLS and CDR2 YYNGEE. In DNA, the CDR3 is TGTGCCAGCCAGGACGGTGCGGGAGGTGGCTACACCTTC. Translated: CASQDGAGGGYTF.

There are a few counts of this clonotype. The chain is built from TRBV6-2 or TRBV6-3 and TRBJ2-7; TRBD2 is a possible D gene (6 bases). V was clipped by 5 bases and J by 7 bases, with 9 bases between them. Germline CDR1 and CDR2: MNHEY and SVGEGT. The length of the CDR3 is 11 residues. CDR3 loop: CASSPREEQYF. For the CDR3, the DNA is TGTGCCAGCAGTCCCCGGGAGGAGCAGTACTTC.

This clonotype was seen a few times. One end of the junction fails to match germline, which may point to a read error. The chain combines TRBV20-1 with TRBJ1-1; TRBD1 is a possible D gene (6 bases). The germline CDR1 and CDR2 sequences are DFQATT and SNEGSKA (reference sequence). This CDR3 is 11 amino acids long. This chain's CDR3 is CSAPQGIEAFF. In DNA, the CDR3 is TGCAGTGCTCCACAGGGAATTGAAGCTTTTTTT.

This clonotype was seen at least ten times. The chain carries TRBV7-9 and TRBJ2-3; D may be TRBD2 (6 bases). This CDR3 spans 15 amino acids. Germline V gives CDR1 SEHNR, CDR2 FQNEAQ (reference sequence). Trimming shortened V by 3 bases and J by 2 bases, and 12 bases separated the two germline ends. For the CDR3, the DNA is TGTGCCAGCAGCTTCGCGGGACTCACCACAGATACGCAGTATTTT. It yields the protein CASSFAGLTTDTQYF.

This chain connects TRBV20-1 to TRBJ2-7, with 8 bases fitting TRBD1. Germline assignment: CDR1 DFQATT and CDR2 SNEGSKA (reference sequence). This CDR3 has 15 amino acids. The V and J ends lost 5 bases and 5 bases, in that order; junction bases with no gene match: 14. This CDR3 reads CSAERSGGPPDEQYF. CDR3 bases: TGCAGTGCTGAACGGTCAGGGGGCCCACCGGACGAGCAGTACTTC.

This clonotype was counted ten times or more. The V call is TRBV12-3 or TRBV12-4, the J call TRBJ2-7, with a possible D match to TRBD1 (5 bases). The CDR3 runs 13 residues. V lost 8 bases, J lost 4 bases, and 15 bases lay in between. The CDR3 here is CASSLQGHYEQYV. CDR3 nucleotide sequence: TGTGCCAGCTCCCTTCAGGGTCATTACGAGCAGTACGTC.

This sequence joins TRBV19 and TRBJ1-2, with a weak D call TRBD1 (5 bases). The CDR3 runs to 13 residues. Trimming pared 3 bases from V and 14 bases from J, leaving 19 bases between. The germline CDR1 and CDR2 sequences are LNHDA and SQIVND (reference sequence). The CDR3 coding sequence is TGTGCCAGTAGTATTAAGGGACCGACATGGTGGACCTTC. Translating it yields CASSIKGPTWWTF.

This clonotype was recorded many times. The rearrangement joins TRBV18 to TRBJ2-7; TRBD1 might be the D (6 bases). V dropped 2 bases and J dropped 8 bases, with 13 bases sitting between them. CDR3 length: 13 amino acids. Germline assignment: CDR1 KGHSH and CDR2 LQKENI. The CDR3 here is CASSPSDSRKQYV. CDR3 bases: TGTGCCAGCTCACCATCGGACAGTAGGAAGCAGTACGTC.

There are a few counts of this clonotype. The chain combines TRBV20-1 with TRBJ1-4; 7 nucleotides align to TRBD1. Germline assignment: CDR1 DFQATT and CDR2 SNEGSKA (reference sequence). The CDR3 extends over 14 amino acids. The trim removed 4 bases at V and 7 bases at J, leaving 9 bases unmatched. This CDR3 is CSANLPGGGEKLFF. CDR3 bases: TGCAGTGCTAATCTCCCAGGGGGAGGTGAAAAACTGTTTTTT.

The rearrangement joins TRBV4-1 to TRBJ1-2; D not certain. The CDR3 covers 14 residues. V lost 0 bases, J lost 4 bases, and 9 bases lay in between. The germline V gene encodes CDR1 MGHRA and CDR2 YSYEKL. CDR3 nucleotide sequence: TGCGCCAGCAGCCAAGAGGGAACTCTCTATGGCTACACCTTC. As protein: CASSQEGTLYGYTF.

V and J are TRBV4-2 and TRBJ2-7; TRBD1 matches at 7 bases. The CDR3 runs 12 residues. Trimming took 6 bases from V and 6 from J; bases not matched to a gene: 5. Germline V gives CDR1 LGHNA, CDR2 YNFKEQ. CDR3 sequence: CASRSGGSEQYF. DNA for the CDR3: TGTGCCAGCAGGTCAGGGGGTAGCGAGCAGTACTTC.

This clonotype was seen a few times. The chain is built from TRBV12-3 or TRBV12-4 and TRBJ2-3; D possibly corresponds to TRBD1 (6 bases). Deletions cut 1 base from V and 8 bases from J, with 7 bases between. The CDR3 contains 12 residues. This CDR3 reads CASSLDRVTQYF. For the CDR3, the DNA is TGTGCCAGCAGTTTAGACAGGGTTACGCAGTATTTT.

This clonotype was detected a few times. V and J are TRBV7-2 and TRBJ1-2, with a tentative D call TRBD1 (6 bases). V was shortened by 2 bases and J by 2 bases, with 12 bases between the two germline ends. This CDR3 is built from 15 residues. Looked up from germline, CDR1 is SGHTA and CDR2 is FQGNSA. The chain's CDR3 is CASSLTVQGNYGYTF. The CDR3 DNA reads as TGTGCCAGCAGCTTAACGGTTCAGGGGAACTATGGCTACACCTTC.

The table lists this clonotype with many counts. The chain recombines TRBV12-3 or TRBV12-4 with TRBJ2-1, with a possible D match to TRBD2 (7 bases). V lost 2 bases to trimming and J lost 2 bases, with 13 bases between them. The length of the CDR3 is 16 residues. The DNA for the CDR3 is TGTGCCAGCAGTTTACGGGGGGCTGGCGCCTACAATGAGCAGTTCTTC. It encodes CASSLRGAGAYNEQFF.